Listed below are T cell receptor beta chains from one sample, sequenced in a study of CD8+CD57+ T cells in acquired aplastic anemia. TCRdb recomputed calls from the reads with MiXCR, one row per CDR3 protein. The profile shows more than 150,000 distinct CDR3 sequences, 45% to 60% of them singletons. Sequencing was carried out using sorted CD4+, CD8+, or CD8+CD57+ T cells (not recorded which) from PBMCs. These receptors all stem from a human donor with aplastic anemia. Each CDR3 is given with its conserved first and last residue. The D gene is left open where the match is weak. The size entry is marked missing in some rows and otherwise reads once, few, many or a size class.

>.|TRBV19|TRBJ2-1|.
CASSIEFTQSYNEQFF
TGTGCCAGTAGTATCGAGTTCACACAATCCTACAATGAGCAGTTCTTC
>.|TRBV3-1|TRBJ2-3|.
CASSPRDGDTQYF
TGTGCCAGCAGCCCCAGGGATGGGGATACGCAGTATTTT
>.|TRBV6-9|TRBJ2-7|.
CASSYSNLLEQYF
TGTGCCAGCAGTTATTCGAATTTGCTCGAGCAGTACTTC
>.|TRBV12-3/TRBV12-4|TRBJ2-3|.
CASSGGTKQVSDTQYF
TGTGCCAGCTCAGGGGGGACCAAGCAGGTTTCAGATACGCAGTATTTT
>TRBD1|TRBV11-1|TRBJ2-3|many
CASSFSGQGTDTQYF
TGTGCCAGCAGCTTCTCGGGACAGGGCACAGATACGCAGTATTTT
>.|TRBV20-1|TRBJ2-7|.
CSVEGGYEQYF
TGCAGTGTAGAGGGCGGCTACGAGCAGTACTTC
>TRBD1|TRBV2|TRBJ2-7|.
CASSTGRDRGYEQYF
TGTGCCAGCAGTACGGGCCGGGACAGGGGGTACGAGCAGTACTTC
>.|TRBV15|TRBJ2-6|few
CATSGRQAGANVLTF
TGTGCCACCAGCGGGCGACAGGCTGGGGCCAACGTCCTGACTTTC
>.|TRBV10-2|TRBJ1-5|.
CASSESTGNQPQHF
TGCGCCAGCAGTGAGTCTACAGGTAATCAGCCCCAGCATTTT
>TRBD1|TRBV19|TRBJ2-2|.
CASIVSGTGLTGELFF
TGTGCCAGTATAGTATCAGGGACAGGGCTCACCGGGGAGCTGTTTTTT
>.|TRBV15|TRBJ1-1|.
CATSGGPNTEAFF
TGTGCCACCAGCGGAGGACCGAACACTGAAGCTTTCTTT
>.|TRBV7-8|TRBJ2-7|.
CASSPDSNYEQYF
TGTGCCAGCAGCCCCGACTCCAACTACGAGCAGTACTTC
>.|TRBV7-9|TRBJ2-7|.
CASSLAAEYEQYF
TGTGCCAGCAGCTTAGCGGCAGAGTACGAGCAGTACTTC
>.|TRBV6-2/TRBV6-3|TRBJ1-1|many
CASSSRLWDTEAFF
TGTGCCAGCAGTTCGCGTTTATGGGACACTGAAGCTTTCTTT
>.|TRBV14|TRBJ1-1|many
CASSQASWEGHTEAFF
TGTGCCAGCAGCCAAGCTTCGTGGGAGGGACACACTGAAGCTTTCTTT
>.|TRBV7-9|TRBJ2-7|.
CASSIRTAYEQYF
TGTGCCAGCAGCATCCGGACAGCCTACGAGCAGTACTTC
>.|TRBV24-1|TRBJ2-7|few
CATSDSRVLGEQYF
TGTGCCACCAGTGACAGCAGGGTTTTGGGAGAGCAGTACTTC